This TCR beta chain was identified in a study of early T cells in non-severe SARS-CoV-2 infection. Across the study: The sequenced material was bulk RNA from unsorted whole blood, and its chains were unpaired. Study conclusions and caveats: VDJdb matching skewed toward anti-spike CD8 responses, missing private and CD4 specificities.

Per germline, CDR1 DFQATT and CDR2 SNEGSKA (reference sequence). This CDR3 comprises 14 residues. The V gene lost 0 bases and the J gene lost 3 bases, with 9 bases spanning the gap. This clonotype was found many times. Antigen unknown. Unique molecular identifiers were attached to individual cDNA molecules. Each CDR3 protein gets one entry after TCRdb re-called the 5' RACE reads with MiXCR. Here the sample spans over 30,000 distinct CDR3 sequences, 7% to 7.5% being singletons. The source of this sequence is an adult who was a healthcare worker with PCR-confirmed SARS-CoV-2 infection or an uninfected control (not recorded which). The material was whole blood, obtained at baseline. The V gene is TRBV20-1, the J gene TRBJ2-1; tentative D call: TRBD2 (5 bases). The CDR3 bases are TGCAGTGCTAGAGATCGTCGGGGCTACAATGAGCAGTTCTTC. It specifies CSARDRRGYNEQFF.